This T cell receptor (beta chain) was recorded in a study of Graves' ophthalmopathy and Graves' hyperthyroidism. This CDR3 spans 15 amino acids. V was cut by 0 bases and J by 1 base, with 9 bases left in between. Per germline, CDR1 LGHNA and CDR2 YNFKEQ. Transcripts of RNA were the source for amplifying TCR beta CDR3 regions. The workflow started with a first-round RT-PCR run with HTBI primers and then moved on to a second-round multiplex PCR. MiXCR was run by TCRdb on the multiplex PCR reads, yielding one entry per CDR3 protein. The sample holds roughly 500,000 distinct CDR3 sequences, 14% seen once. This clonotype has at least ten counts.

The sample consisted of blood. The TCR comes from a woman aged 25 to 39 with Graves' ophthalmopathy. This chain connects TRBV4-2 to TRBJ1-1, with D unclear. The CDR3 sequence is CASSQDSRTNTEAFF. The CDR3 coding sequence is TGTGCCAGCAGCCAAGATTCCCGGACGAACACTGAAGCTTTCTTT.